The 26 T cell receptor beta chains presented below share a single source sample, sequenced in a study of shared clonotypes between healthy human individuals. Some clones are missing from TCRdb's copy, which holds only in-frame ones; the method was immunoSEQ multiplex PCR. The sample shows roughly 700,000 clones, about 74% of them seen only once. The sample was memory CD4+ T cells sorted from blood. Subset specified: CD45RA-negative fraction. These receptor sequences come from a woman between 25 and 40 years old in good health.

This clone was seen many times. This sequence joins TRBV6-5 and TRBJ1-1; D unclear. Germline V gene sequence: CDR1 MNHEY, CDR2 SVGAGI. Deletions cut 0 bases from V and 11 bases from J, with 13 bases between. CDR3 length: 13 amino acids. The CDR3 is CASSYSIARIAFF. The CDR3 nucleotides read TGTGCCAGCAGTTACTCGATAGCTAGAATCGCTTTCTTT.

This clone has a count of ten or more. The V and J genes are TRBV19 and TRBJ2-7; D gene unclear. CDR3 length: 16 amino acids. Deletions cut 4 bases from V and 0 bases from J, with 16 bases between. Germline CDR1 and CDR2: LNHDA and SQIVND (reference sequence). CDR3 nucleotides: TGTGCCAGTAGTAAGGGTTTCCCCGACACCTCCTACGAGCAGTACTTC. The encoded protein is CASSKGFPDTSYEQYF.

The V gene is TRBV12-5, the J gene TRBJ1-2, with 10 bases matching TRBD1. The CDR3 covers 18 residues. V lost 0 bases, J lost 8 bases, and 15 bases stayed unmatched. Germline loops: CDR1 LGHNT, CDR2 FRNRAP. CDR3 region: CASGLVAMGQGKFVGYTF. The DNA of the CDR3 is TGTGCTAGTGGTTTGGTAGCTATGGGACAGGGGAAATTTGTGGGCTACACCTTC.

This clone was recorded a few times. The chain couples TRBV4-1 to TRBJ2-1; no definite D call. Trimming pared 4 bases from V and 9 bases from J, leaving 19 bases between. This CDR3 comprises 15 residues. The germline gives CDR1 MGHRA, CDR2 YSYEKL. CDR3 nucleotide sequence: TGCGCCAGCAGCCCCACCCGACTCATCCTAGGTGAGCAGTTCTTC. Translating gives CASSPTRLILGEQFF.

In its sample, this clone was seen once. The chain joins TRBV27 to TRBJ1-3; D gene uncertain. There are 15 residues in the CDR3. V lost 0 bases and J lost 4, with 10 bases in between. Germline V gene sequence: CDR1 MNHEY, CDR2 SMNVEV (reference sequence). CDR3 region: CASSLSRVSGNTIYF. Written as DNA, the CDR3 is TGTGCCAGCAGTTTATCACGGGTTTCAGGAAACACCATATATTTT.

This chain connects TRBV2 to TRBJ2-1; 12 bases line up with TRBD2. Trimming took 4 bases from V and 9 from J; bases not matched to a gene: 4. There are 14 residues in the CDR3. Germline V CDR1 and CDR2: SNHLY, FYNNEI. CDR3 region: CASSGTSGTVEQFF. The DNA for the CDR3 is TGTGCCAGCAGTGGGACTAGCGGGACGGTTGAGCAGTTCTTC.

The V call is TRBV18, the J call TRBJ2-2; 7 nucleotides align to TRBD1. Germline CDR1 and CDR2: KGHSH and LQKENI. V lost 6 bases to trimming and J lost 4 bases; unmatched junction nucleotides: 8. The CDR3 length is 15 residues. This CDR3 reads CASSHDRVGTGELFF. The CDR3 DNA sequence: TGTGCCAGCTCCCACGACAGGGTCGGCACCGGGGAGCTGTTTTTT.

The chain carries TRBV5-4 and TRBJ1-6, with 8 bases that match TRBD1. Trimming cost V 1 base and J 0 bases; bases outside gene matches: 3. CDR3 length equals 17 residues. In germline, CDR1 is SGHNT, CDR2 YYREEE (reference sequence). The CDR3 spells CASSLNQGASYNSPLHF. The CDR3 DNA sequence: TGTGCCAGCAGCTTGAATCAGGGGGCCTCCTATAATTCACCCCTCCACTTT.

The V and J genes are TRBV7-2 and TRBJ2-3; D is possibly TRBD2 (6 bases). Germline lookup yields CDR1 SGHTA and CDR2 FQGNSA. This CDR3 comprises 15 residues. V was shortened by 5 bases and J by 2 bases, with 14 bases between the two germline ends. The CDR3 region is CASSAWGLHTDTQYF. For the CDR3, the DNA is TGTGCCAGCAGCGCTTGGGGACTCCACACAGATACGCAGTATTTT.

The V and J genes are TRBV15 and TRBJ1-4; 8 bases are shared with TRBD1. This CDR3 is built from 15 residues. The V segment lost 3 bases and the J segment 8 bases; nucleotides outside the gene matches: 8. Germline CDR1 is LNHNV and CDR2 is YYDKDF (reference sequence). The CDR3 nucleotides are TGTGCCACCAGCAGGACCCAGGGGGCAGGAGAAAAACTGTTTTTT. Translation: CATSRTQGAGEKLFF.

Regarding this clone: At the DNA level, this CDR3 is encoded by other sequences in the same sample as well. V gene TRBV6-5 combines with J gene TRBJ1-5, with D uncertain. The CDR3 is 14 residues long. V lost 6 bases, J lost 3 bases, and 12 bases lay in between. CDR1 is MNHEY, CDR2 SVGAGI, per germline. CDR3 sequence: CASSPGRSNQPQHF. For the CDR3, the DNA is TGTGCCAGCAGCCCAGGTCGGTCCAATCAGCCCCAGCATTTT.

This clone was observed a handful of times. J is TRBJ2-1 and V is TRBV21-1; the D segment call TRBD2 is taken from the table without a DNA check. TRBV21-1 is a recognized pseudogene. The CDR3 covers 20 residues. The CDR3 DNA reads as TGTGCCAGCAGCAACCGGGATACAGCCACTCCCAAGAGCTCCTACAATGAGCAGTTCTTC. It translates to CASSNRDTATPKSSYNEQFF.

The J gene is TRBJ2-7, the V gene TRBV6-5; D gene uncertain. The CDR3 totals 16 residues. The V gene lost 4 bases and the J gene lost 3 bases, with 19 bases spanning the gap. CDR1 and CDR2 (germline): MNHEY, SVGAGI. In DNA form, the CDR3 reads TGTGCCAGCAGTTCCCTCACTACCATCGGTTTCTACGAGCAGTACTTC. Amino acids: CASSSLTTIGFYEQYF.

V gene TRBV5-1 combines with J gene TRBJ1-1, with 9 bases that match TRBD1. With 3 bases clipped from V and 7 bases from J, the junction kept 13 bases outside the gene matches. CDR3 length: 16 residues. CDR1 and CDR2 from the germline V gene are SGHRS and YFSETQ. The CDR3 is CASSSRQGQGPGEAFF. CDR3 DNA sequence: TGCGCCAGCAGCTCTCGTCAAGGACAGGGGCCGGGTGAAGCTTTCTTT.

This chain links TRBV11-3 with TRBJ2-7, with D perhaps matching TRBD1 (6 bases). The CDR3 extends over 13 amino acids. Germline V lookup: CDR1 SGHNT, CDR2 YENEEA. Trimming removed 4 bases from V and 3 bases from J, with 10 bases in between. The CDR3 sequence is CASSSADSYEQYF. The CDR3 DNA is TGTGCCAGCAGCTCGGCGGACAGCTACGAGCAGTACTTC.

V usage is TRBV19 and J usage is TRBJ2-2, with 10 bases fitting TRBD2. The V segment lost 6 bases and the J segment 5 bases; nucleotides outside the gene matches: 9. Germline V gives CDR1 LNHDA, CDR2 SQIVND (reference sequence). There are 16 residues in the CDR3. The CDR3 region has the DNA TGTGCCAGTAGCCACTCAAGCGGGAGGGATACCGGGGAGCTGTTTTTT. Translated: CASSHSSGRDTGELFF.

CDR3 sequence (DNA): TGTGCCAGCAGCGTAGTAGCAGGTGGGGTTTACGAGCAGTACTTC. As protein: CASSVVAGGVYEQYF. This rearrangement joins TRBV9 to TRBJ2-7; no clear D gene. V lost 0 bases to trimming and J lost 4 bases, with 14 bases between them. The CDR3 contains 15 residues. Germline CDR1 and CDR2: SGDLS and YYNGEE.

The V call is TRBV7-2, the J call TRBJ1-2, with a tentative D call TRBD1 (5 bases). Trimming shortened V by 7 bases and J by 7 bases, and 22 bases separated the two germline ends. CDR1 and CDR2 from the germline V gene are SGHTA and FQGNSA. The CDR3 runs to 15 residues. CDR3 nucleotide sequence: TGTGCCAGCATCGAAAGGTGGTGGGGGGTTAGTGGCTACACCTTC. Translated, it gives CASIERWWGVSGYTF.

This clone has ten or more counts. This chain uses TRBV30 with TRBJ1-1; D is perhaps TRBD1 (6 bases). The V end lost 2 bases, the J end lost 0 bases, and 10 bases lay between the germline ends. This CDR3 contains 14 residues. CDR1 GTSNPN and CDR2 SVGIG come from the germline V gene (reference sequence). The CDR3 sequence: CAWSTGQLNTEAFF. CDR3 in DNA: TGTGCCTGGAGTACGGGACAATTGAACACTGAAGCTTTCTTT. Complete variable domain (other parts from reference TRBV30 and TRBJ1-1): SQTIHQWPATLVQPVGSPLSLECTVEGTSNPNLYWYRQAAGRGLQLLFYSVGIGQISSEVPQNLSASRPQDRQFILSSKKLLLSDSGFYLCAWSTGQLNTEAFFGQGTRLTVV.

This clone was seen only a few times. The chain joins TRBV15 to TRBJ2-5, with TRBD1 identical over 7 bases. The CDR3 extends over 14 amino acids. Germline assignment: CDR1 LNHNV and CDR2 YYDKDF (reference sequence). Trimming took 6 bases from V and 4 from J; bases not matched to a gene: 8. The CDR3 DNA follows: TGTGCCACCAGAAAGAGGGGGCAATCAGAGACCCAGTACTTC. The encoded protein is CATRKRGQSETQYF. Full variable domain (rest looked up from reference TRBV15 and TRBJ2-5): DAMVIQNPRYQVTQFGKPVTLSCSQTLNHNVMYWYQQKSSQAPKLLFHYYDKDFNNEADTPDNFQSRRPNTSFCFLDIRSPGLGDTAMYLCATRKRGQSETQYFGPGTRLLVL.

The chain links TRBV6-6 to TRBJ1-3; no firm D call. Germline V gene lookup returns CDR1 MNHNY and CDR2 SVGAGI (reference sequence). Trimming took 5 bases from V and 3 from J, leaving 14 bases between them. CDR3 size: 15 residues. The CDR3 nucleotides are TGTGCCAGCAGTAAAGGCCCGGCAATTGGAAACACCATATATTTT. Encoded protein: CASSKGPAIGNTIYF.

The CDR3, as DNA: TGTGCCACCAGCTCCCACTCACAGGGGAGCTCTGGGGCCAACGTCCTGACTTTC. Protein: CATSSHSQGSSGANVLTF. J is TRBJ2-6 and V is TRBV15; 7 nucleotides match TRBD1. The CDR3 covers 18 residues. Unmatched junction bases numbered 10, after V lost 5 bases and J lost 0 bases. Looked up from germline, CDR1 is LNHNV and CDR2 is YYDKDF (reference sequence).

This chain connects TRBV28 to TRBJ2-3, with D unclear. With 6 bases removed from V and 5 bases from J, the gap between germline ends came to 9 bases. The CDR3 is 12 residues long. Looked up from germline, CDR1 is MDHEN and CDR2 is SYDVKM. The CDR3 DNA follows: TGTGCCAGCAGATACGATCGAGATACGCAGTATTTT. Translating it yields CASRYDRDTQYF.

Details on this clone: Other DNA variants within this sample encode the same CDR3. This chain's CDR3 is CASSLVGNTGELFF. CDR3 coding DNA: TGTGCCAGCAGCTTAGTTGGGAACACCGGGGAGCTGTTTTTT. The V call is TRBV7-9, the J call TRBJ2-2; D unclear. V lost 1 base and J lost 1, with 4 bases in between. The CDR3 sequence is 14 residues long. CDR1 is SEHNR and CDR2 is FQNEAQ in the germline V gene (reference sequence).

This clone was recorded a few times. The chain combines TRBV18 with TRBJ1-4; tentatively, D is TRBD1 (6 bases). Deletions cut 4 bases from V and 7 bases from J, with 10 bases between. The CDR3 spans 13 residues. Germline CDR1 is KGHSH and CDR2 is LQKENI. The CDR3 DNA is TGTGCCAGCTCACTCGGGGGCGGTGAAAAACTGTTTTTT. This translates into CASSLGGGEKLFF.

The chain is built from TRBV7-2 and TRBJ2-7; 8 bases are a match to TRBD1. The CDR3 covers 15 residues. Germline CDR1 is SGHTA and CDR2 is FQGNSA. The J segment lost 1 base and the V segment lost 1 base, leaving 3 bases of the junction unmatched. The CDR3 loop reads CASSLDTGGSYEQYF. Written as DNA, the CDR3 is TGTGCCAGCAGCTTAGATACAGGGGGGTCCTACGAGCAGTACTTC.